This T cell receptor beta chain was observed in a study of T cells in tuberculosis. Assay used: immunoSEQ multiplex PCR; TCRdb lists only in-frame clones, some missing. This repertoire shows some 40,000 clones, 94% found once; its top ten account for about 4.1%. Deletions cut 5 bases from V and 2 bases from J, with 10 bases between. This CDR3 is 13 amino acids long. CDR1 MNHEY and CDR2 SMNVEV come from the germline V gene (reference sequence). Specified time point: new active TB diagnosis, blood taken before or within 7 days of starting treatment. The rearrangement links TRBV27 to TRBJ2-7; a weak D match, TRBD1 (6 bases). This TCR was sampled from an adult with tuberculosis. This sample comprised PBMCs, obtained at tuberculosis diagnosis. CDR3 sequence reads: CASSPRQAYEQYF. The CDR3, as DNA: TGTGCCAGCAGTCCCAGACAGGCCTACGAGCAGTACTTC.